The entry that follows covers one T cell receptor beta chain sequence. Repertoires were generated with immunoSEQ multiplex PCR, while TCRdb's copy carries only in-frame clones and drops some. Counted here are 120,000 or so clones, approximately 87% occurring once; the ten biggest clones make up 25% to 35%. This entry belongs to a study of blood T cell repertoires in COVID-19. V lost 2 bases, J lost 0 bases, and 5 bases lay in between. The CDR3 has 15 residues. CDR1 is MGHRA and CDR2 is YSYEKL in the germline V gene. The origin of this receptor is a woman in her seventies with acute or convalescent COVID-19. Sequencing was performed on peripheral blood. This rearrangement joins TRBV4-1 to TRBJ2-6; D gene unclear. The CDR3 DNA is TGCGCCAGCAGCCAATCCCGCTCTGGGGCCAACGTCCTGACTTTC. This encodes CASSQSRSGANVLTF.